Presented here are 27 T cell receptor beta chains from one specimen sequenced in a study of blood T cell repertoires in COVID-19. Assay: immunoSEQ multiplex PCR; the TCRdb copy retains only in-frame clones and omits some. The sample holds more than 90,000 clones, about 80% seen once. Input material: peripheral blood. These receptors came from a man between 60 and 75 years old with acute or convalescent COVID-19.

The chain links TRBV25-1 to TRBJ2-7; a weak D match, TRBD2 (6 bases). This CDR3 spans 14 amino acids. V dropped 2 bases and J dropped 0 bases, with 8 bases sitting between them. Germline lookup yields CDR1 MGHDK and CDR2 SYGVNS. In DNA form, the CDR3 reads TGTGCCAGCAGTGAACCCGGGAGCTCCTACGAGCAGTACTTC. Translating it yields CASSEPGSSYEQYF.

The chain has TRBV7-9 and TRBJ1-4; TRBD1 agrees at 8 bases. The CDR3 has 15 residues. Germline V lookup: CDR1 SEHNR, CDR2 FQNEAQ (reference sequence). V shed 5 bases and J 2 bases; nucleotides not matched to a gene: 4. In nucleotides, the CDR3 is TGTGCCAGCAGCCTTCGGACAGGGACTAATGAAAAACTGTTTTTT. This sequence encodes CASSLRTGTNEKLFF.

This clone was picked up a small number of times. This rearrangement joins TRBV7-9 to TRBJ2-1, with 16 bases aligning to TRBD2. The CDR3 consists of 18 residues. Trimming at V came to 4 bases and at J to 5 bases, leaving 8 bases not matched to a gene. CDR1 is SEHNR and CDR2 is FQNEAQ in the germline V gene (reference sequence). CDR3 nucleotide sequence: TGTGCCAGCAGCTCCATTCCGGGACTAGCGGGGGGGAACAATGAGCAGTTCTTC. Amino acid sequence: CASSSIPGLAGGNNEQFF. Filled out from reference TRBV7-9 and TRBJ2-1, the complete variable domain reads DTGVSQNPRHKITKRGQNVTFRCDPISEHNRLYWYRQTLGQGPEFLTYFQNEAQLEKSRLLSDRFSAERPKGSFSTLEIQRTEQGDSAMYLCASSSIPGLAGGNNEQFFGPGTRLTVL.

V usage is TRBV29-1 and J usage is TRBJ2-3; TRBD1 matches 7 bases. The CDR3 is 14 amino acids. V trimming: 3 bases; J trimming: 6 bases; junction bases outside the gene matches: 9. Germline lookup yields CDR1 SQVTM and CDR2 ANQGSEA. The CDR3 DNA reads TGCAGCGTTGAGAAAGGGGGCGGTCAGGATACGCAGTATTTT. It yields the protein CSVEKGGGQDTQYF.

The V gene is TRBV19, the J gene TRBJ2-1; maybe TRBD1 (5 bases). Trimming removed 5 bases at V and 10 bases at J, with 15 bases between. Germline CDR1 LNHDA, CDR2 SQIVND (reference sequence). The CDR3 loop spans 13 amino acids. CDR3 in DNA: TGTGCCAGTAGTCCGGACACATTCGAGGAGCAGTTCTTC. Encoded protein: CASSPDTFEEQFF. The entire variable domain, with the rest obtained from reference TRBV19 and TRBJ2-1, is as follows: DGGITQSPKYLFRKEGQNVTLSCEQNLNHDAMYWYRQDPGQGLRLIYYSQIVNDFQKGDIAEGYSVSREKKESFPLTVTSAQKNPTAFYLCASSPDTFEEQFFGPGTRLTVL.

This chain uses TRBV25-1 with TRBJ1-2; possible D gene TRBD1, 6 bases. The CDR3 has 13 residues. Germline lookup yields CDR1 MGHDK and CDR2 SYGVNS. The V end lost 3 bases, the J end lost 8 bases, and 13 bases lay between the germline ends. The CDR3 nucleotides are TGTGCCAGCAGTGACAGGGGCTTAAAGGGCTACACCTTC. This encodes CASSDRGLKGYTF.

The chain links TRBV7-9 to TRBJ2-1; tentative D call: TRBD1 (6 bases). The germline V gene has CDR1 SEHNR and CDR2 FQNEAQ (reference sequence). Trimming removed 5 bases at V and 2 bases at J, with 10 bases between. CDR3 length: 14 amino acids. This chain's CDR3 is CASSRDIAYNEQFF. The CDR3 DNA is TGTGCCAGCAGCCGGGACATCGCCTACAATGAGCAGTTCTTC.

The V gene is TRBV27, the J gene TRBJ1-2; tentative D call: TRBD1 (5 bases). V was pared by 4 bases and J by 2 bases, with 8 bases between. This CDR3 region has 13 residues. Germline V CDR1 and CDR2: MNHEY, SMNVEV (reference sequence). The CDR3 DNA reads TGTGCCAGCAGTTCGACAGTAAACTATGGCTACACCTTC. Its translation is CASSSTVNYGYTF.

The chain recombines TRBV3-1 (or the pseudogene TRBV3-2) with TRBJ2-1; TRBD2 might be the D (6 bases). The CDR3 runs to 17 residues. CDR1 and CDR2 (germline): LGHDT, YNNKEL (reference sequence). Trimming took off 3 bases at V and 3 bases at J, with 18 bases between the two ends. The CDR3 DNA reads TGTGCCAGCAGCCACGGTCCGGGTAGCGGTATCTACAATGAGCAGTTCTTC. It yields the protein CASSHGPGSGIYNEQFF.

This rearrangement joins TRBV7-9 to TRBJ2-2; D is unresolved. Trimming stripped 6 bases from V and 3 bases from J, with 5 bases between. This CDR3 comprises 12 residues. Germline CDR1 SEHNR, CDR2 FQNEAQ (reference sequence). The CDR3 is CASSFDTGELFF. Written as DNA, the CDR3 is TGTGCCAGCAGTTTCGACACCGGGGAGCTGTTTTTT.

The sample holds a few counts of this clone. V usage is TRBV11-2 and J usage is TRBJ2-2; D call uncertain. Germline lookup yields CDR1 SGHAT and CDR2 FQNNGV. This CDR3 region has 13 residues. The V gene lost 2 bases and the J gene lost 14 bases, with 15 bases spanning the gap. This CDR3 reads CASSLSDLADLFF. The DNA for the CDR3 is TGTGCCAGCAGCTTAAGTGACTTGGCTGATCTGTTTTTT.

This clone has just a few counts. The CDR3 DNA is TGTGCCAGCAGTCTCCTAGCGGGGGGGCGTGGTGAGCAGTTCTTC. This sequence encodes CASSLLAGGRGEQFF. V is TRBV6-5 and J is TRBJ2-1; TRBD2 agrees at 12 bases. The CDR3 loop spans 15 amino acids. V was pared by 5 bases and J by 9 bases, with 8 bases of the junction left unmatched. Germline V CDR1 and CDR2: MNHEY, SVGAGI.

The chain is built from TRBV7-2 and TRBJ1-1; no firm D call. The germline gives CDR1 SGHTA, CDR2 FQGNSA. With 7 bases removed from V and 1 base from J, the gap between germline ends came to 10 bases. The CDR3 loop spans 13 amino acids. The CDR3: CASIPRENTEAFF. The CDR3 nucleotides read TGTGCCAGCATACCTCGGGAGAACACTGAAGCTTTCTTT.

The rearrangement links TRBV30 to TRBJ2-7; a possible D gene is TRBD1 (6 bases). The germline V gene has CDR1 GTSNPN and CDR2 SVGIG (reference sequence). Trimming removed 1 base from V and 1 base from J, with 8 bases in between. This CDR3 spans 13 amino acids. The CDR3 nucleotides are TGTGCCTGGAGTGGACAGGATTCCTACGAGCAGTACGTC. Translating it yields CAWSGQDSYEQYV.

The DNA of the CDR3 is TGCGCCAGCAGCCAACAAAACCTGGAAACGCGGGGCTACACCTTC. Amino acid sequence: CASSQQNLETRGYTF. The chain employs TRBV4-3 and TRBJ1-2; the D is unclear. This CDR3 spans 15 amino acids. V lost 2 bases, J lost 8 bases, and 18 bases lay in between. CDR1 is LGHNA, CDR2 YSLEER, per germline.

The genes are TRBV5-6 and TRBJ2-1, with 12 bases matching TRBD2. CDR1 and CDR2 (germline): SGHDT, YYEEEE. The V and J ends lost 5 bases and 7 bases, in that order; junction bases with no gene match: 1. The CDR3 runs to 13 residues. CDR3 in amino acids: CASRTSGRNEQFF. CDR3 nucleotides: TGTGCCAGCAGGACTAGCGGGAGAAATGAGCAGTTCTTC.

The chain is built from TRBV7-2 and TRBJ2-1; possible D gene TRBD2, 6 bases. The CDR3 is 14 residues long. V shed 10 bases and J shed 4 bases, with 17 bases lying between them. Germline assignment: CDR1 SGHTA and CDR2 FQGNSA. CDR3 in DNA: TGTGCCACCAGAGTGTCGCGGGATTACAATGAGCAGTTCTTC. Protein product: CATRVSRDYNEQFF.

The rearrangement links TRBV29-1 to TRBJ1-1; D remains ambiguous. V was trimmed by 1 base and J by 4 bases, leaving 7 bases between them. The germline gives CDR1 SQVTM, CDR2 ANQGSEA. The CDR3 has 12 residues. This chain's CDR3 is CSVEGQITEAFF. The CDR3 region has the DNA TGCAGCGTTGAAGGACAAATCACTGAAGCTTTCTTT.

The rearrangement links TRBV5-4 to TRBJ1-2; 9 bases map to TRBD1. This CDR3 has 14 amino acids. CDR1 is SGHNT, CDR2 YYREEE, per germline (reference sequence). J lost 7 bases, V lost 2 bases, and 6 bases had no gene match. Here the CDR3 reads CASSFEQGARGYTF. For the CDR3, the DNA is TGTGCCAGCAGCTTCGAACAGGGGGCGCGTGGCTACACCTTC.

The chain recombines TRBV11-3 with TRBJ2-7; a weak D match, TRBD1 (6 bases). The CDR3 has 15 residues. The V gene lost 1 base and the J gene lost 0 bases, with 10 bases spanning the gap. Germline values: CDR1 SGHNT, CDR2 YENEEA. The CDR3 coding sequence is TGTGCCAGCAGCTTAGGAGGGACACTCTCCTACGAGCAGTACGTC. Amino acids: CASSLGGTLSYEQYV.

The gene calls are TRBV6-1 and TRBJ2-1; 10 nucleotides match TRBD2. The germline CDR1 and CDR2 sequences are MNHNS and SASEGT. After removal of 1 base from V and 4 bases from J, the junction contained 4 bases not matched to a gene. The CDR3 totals 16 residues. The CDR3 region is CASSEGSGGRYNEQFF. CDR3 in DNA: TGTGCCAGCAGTGAAGGTAGCGGGGGGAGGTACAATGAGCAGTTCTTC.

V and J are TRBV29-1 and TRBJ2-3, with a weak D call TRBD1 (5 bases). Germline CDR1 SQVTM, CDR2 ANQGSEA. V lost 6 bases, J lost 5 bases, and 18 bases lay in between. The CDR3 loop spans 14 amino acids. CDR3 amino acids: CSVLTQGVGDTQYF. For the CDR3, the DNA is TGCAGCGTCCTGACTCAGGGTGTAGGAGATACGCAGTATTTT.

The chain employs TRBV11-3 and TRBJ2-2, with 14 bases that match TRBD2. The CDR3 has 17 amino acids. Germline values: CDR1 SGHNT, CDR2 YENEEA. V gave up 4 bases and J gave up 5 bases; unmatched junction bases: 6. The CDR3 DNA follows: TGTGCCAGCAGCTCCCGACTAGCGGGAGGGTCGACCGGGGAGCTGTTTTTT. Translated, it gives CASSSRLAGGSTGELFF.

In DNA form, the CDR3 reads TGTGCCATAACACAAGGGACAGTAAAGACCAATGAGCAGTTCTTC. It specifies CAITQGTVKTNEQFF. This chain joins TRBV7-2 and TRBJ2-1; 7 nucleotides align to TRBD1. Germline V gene data show CDR1 as SGHTA and CDR2 as FQGNSA. CDR3 size: 15 residues. With 10 bases clipped from V and 6 bases from J, the junction kept 15 bases outside the gene matches.

CDR3 protein: CASSLPRGQEYGYTF. CDR3 bases: TGTGCCAGCAGCTTACCCCGGGGACAAGAGTATGGCTACACCTTC. The chain links TRBV7-2 to TRBJ1-2; D perhaps matches TRBD1 (6 bases). Trimming cost V 2 bases and J 5 bases, with 15 bases left between them. The CDR3 length is 15 residues. Germline V gene data show CDR1 as SGHTA and CDR2 as FQGNSA.

The J gene is TRBJ1-1, the V gene TRBV9, with D perhaps TRBD1 (5 bases). Germline assignment: CDR1 SGDLS and CDR2 YYNGEE. There are 14 residues in the CDR3. Trimming cost V 0 bases and J 3 bases, with 9 bases left between them. Here the CDR3 reads CASSVGVGDTEAFF. Here the CDR3 DNA reads TGTGCCAGCAGCGTAGGGGTAGGGGACACTGAAGCTTTCTTT.

The rearrangement joins TRBV4-1 to TRBJ2-3; the D gene is possibly TRBD2 (7 bases). V lost 4 bases and J 4 bases, leaving 15 bases between the germline ends. Germline V gene sequence: CDR1 MGHRA, CDR2 YSYEKL. The CDR3 is 15 residues long. The CDR3 spells CASSRDWGGADTQYF. In DNA, the CDR3 is TGCGCCAGCAGCCGCGATTGGGGGGGCGCAGATACGCAGTATTTT.